Presented here are 9 T cell receptor beta chains from one specimen sequenced in a study of identical twins. TCRdb recomputed calls from the 5' RACE reads with MiXCR, one row per CDR3 protein. The sample shows fewer than 550,000 distinct CDR3 sequences, roughly an eighth of them seen only once. These records were also assigned to another study, of yellow fever vaccine responses in identical twins.

The sample consisted of CD4+ T cells sorted from blood. The receptor source for this set is a young woman in good health.

This chain uses TRBV3-1 with TRBJ1-1, with a weak D call TRBD1 (5 bases). The CDR3 has 14 amino acids. Germline V lookup: CDR1 LGHDT, CDR2 YNNKEL (reference sequence). The ends were cut back, 4 bases at V and 6 bases at J, with 15 bases in the middle. The DNA for the CDR3 is TGTGCCAGCAGCCGCCAGGGTCCGGGGGCTGAAGCTTTCTTT. Residues: CASSRQGPGAEAFF.

This clonotype was counted between two and nine times. This rearrangement joins TRBV12-3 or TRBV12-4 to TRBJ2-1; 7 nucleotides agree with TRBD1. This CDR3 has 15 residues. The junction had 12 bases not matched to a gene; V was cut back by 5 bases and J by 8 bases. The CDR3 region is CASSPRQGRIDEQFF. The CDR3 DNA follows: TGTGCCAGCAGTCCTAGACAGGGAAGGATCGATGAGCAGTTCTTC.

The table lists this clonotype with a few counts. This chain uses TRBV20-1 with TRBJ2-5, with D possibly being TRBD2 (6 bases). CDR3 size: 14 residues. Germline CDR1 reads DFQATT; CDR2 reads SNEGSKA (reference sequence). With 5 bases removed from V and 5 bases from J, the gap between germline ends came to 18 bases. The CDR3 region is CSAVGTGVGETQYF. CDR3 DNA: TGCAGTGCTGTTGGAACGGGAGTCGGGGAGACCCAGTACTTC.

The chain is built from TRBV12-3 or TRBV12-4 and TRBJ1-2; maybe TRBD1 (5 bases). V was shortened by 0 bases and J by 2 bases, with 16 bases between the two germline ends. The CDR3 length is 17 residues. CDR3 DNA sequence: TGTGCCAGCAGTTTAGCGCGGAAGGGGAGCTTGAACTATGGCTACACCTTC. Translating it yields CASSLARKGSLNYGYTF.

V usage is TRBV28 and J usage is TRBJ2-1; possible D gene TRBD2, 7 bases. CDR3 length: 14 amino acids. Trimming removed 6 bases from V and 9 bases from J, with 18 bases in between. CDR1 MDHEN and CDR2 SYDVKM come from the germline V gene. The CDR3, as DNA: TGTGCCAGCAGCAATATAGGGGGGGGCCTTGAGCAGTTCTTC. It encodes CASSNIGGGLEQFF.

There are many counts of this clonotype. The chain employs TRBV12-3 or TRBV12-4 and TRBJ2-7, with D uncertain. Trimming stripped 2 bases from V and 4 bases from J, with 15 bases between. The CDR3 is 15 amino acids. CDR3 in DNA: TGTGCCAGCAGTTTAATCTCAGGTTTGGGTTACGAGCAGTACTTC. Protein product: CASSLISGLGYEQYF.

The sample holds a few counts of this clonotype. The chain uses TRBV13 and TRBJ1-1; D gene ambiguous. The CDR3 has 15 amino acids. From germline, CDR1 is PRHDT and CDR2 FYEKMQ (reference sequence). V was shortened by 1 base and J by 4 bases, with 13 bases between the two germline ends. The CDR3 sequence: CASSLDRGLRTEAFF. The CDR3 nucleotides are TGTGCCAGCAGCTTAGATCGTGGGCTTCGCACTGAAGCTTTCTTT. Looking up the rest from reference TRBV13 and TRBJ1-1 gives the full variable domain: AAGVIQSPRHLIKEKRETATLKCYPIPRHDTVYWYQQGPGQDPQFLISFYEKMQSDKGSIPDRFSAQQFSDYHSELNMSSLELGDSALYFCASSLDRGLRTEAFFGQGTRLTVV.

This clonotype came up a few times. V and J are TRBV2 and TRBJ2-7; 10 bases fit TRBD2. Germline V lookup: CDR1 SNHLY, CDR2 FYNNEI. V trimming: 7 bases; J trimming: 6 bases; junction bases outside the gene matches: 6. This CDR3 comprises 13 residues. CDR3 amino acids: CASTSGGISEQYF. In DNA, the CDR3 is TGTGCCAGCACTAGCGGGGGTATTTCCGAGCAGTACTTC.

This sequence joins TRBV2 and TRBJ2-3; the D gene is possibly TRBD2 (6 bases). Germline-derived CDR1 and CDR2 are SNHLY and FYNNEI. This CDR3 is built from 14 residues. The V and J ends lost 8 bases and 2 bases respectively, with 14 bases between them. Here the CDR3 reads CASGERVYTDTQYF. Here the CDR3 DNA reads TGTGCCAGCGGCGAGCGGGTGTACACAGATACGCAGTATTTT.